Following are 12 T cell receptor beta chains from one sample sequenced in a study of cytomegalovirus exposure and HLA in healthy donors. The PCR contained 60 Vbeta and 13 Jbeta primers. Clones were sequenced by immunoSEQ multiplex PCR, and TCRdb holds only the in-frame ones, with some missing. The sample lists under 200,000 clones, roughly two thirds occurring once. Sequencing input: PBMCs. All receptors derive from a woman younger than 35 in good health and CMV-seropositive.

This clone was counted only a few times. This chain joins TRBV30 and TRBJ2-7, with TRBD2 matching 9 bases. This CDR3 is built from 12 residues. After removal of 5 bases from V and 5 bases from J, the junction contained 4 bases not matched to a gene. The germline CDR1 and CDR2 sequences are GTSNPN and SVGIG (reference sequence). The CDR3 DNA is TGTGCCTGGGGACTAGCGTTTAACGAGCAGTACTTC. Its protein is CAWGLAFNEQYF.

The chain uses TRBV18 and TRBJ1-2; D is unresolved. This CDR3 contains 13 residues. V was shortened by 3 bases and J by 8 bases, with 13 bases between the two germline ends. The germline CDR1 and CDR2 sequences are KGHSH and LQKENI. CDR3 residues: CASSPGLRNGYTF. CDR3 DNA sequence: TGTGCCAGCTCACCCGGTCTCAGGAACGGCTACACCTTC.

The V gene is TRBV30, the J gene TRBJ2-1; D perhaps matches TRBD2 (5 bases). Trimming cost V 4 bases and J 7 bases, with 8 bases left between them. The CDR3 has 11 amino acids. Germline loops: CDR1 GTSNPN, CDR2 SVGIG (reference sequence). The CDR3 protein is CAWTSLNEQFF. The CDR3 region has the DNA TGTGCCTGGACTAGCTTGAATGAGCAGTTCTTC.

This clone was counted a single time. V gene TRBV6-5 combines with J gene TRBJ2-7; possible D gene TRBD2, 6 bases. The length of the CDR3 is 13 residues. Per the germline V gene, CDR1 is MNHEY and CDR2 is SVGAGI. The V end was cut by 2 bases, the J end by 3 bases, with 8 bases between. CDR3 coding DNA: TGTGCCAGCAGTTACCGGACTAACTACGAGCAGTACTTC. Protein product: CASSYRTNYEQYF.

The chain couples TRBV7-2 to TRBJ2-3; tentatively, D is TRBD2 (5 bases). The ends were cut back, 2 bases at V and 5 bases at J, with 17 bases in the middle. Looked up from germline, CDR1 is SGHTA and CDR2 is FQGNSA. This CDR3 spans 16 amino acids. CDR3 in DNA: TGTGCCAGCAGCTTAAGTTGGAGCCGCGGAGGAGATACGCAGTATTTT. Its translation: CASSLSWSRGGDTQYF.

This chain links TRBV29-1 with TRBJ1-5, with D possibly matching TRBD1 (6 bases). The length of the CDR3 is 16 residues. The ends were cut back, 5 bases at V and 0 bases at J, with 17 bases in the middle. CDR1 and CDR2 from the germline V gene are SQVTM and ANQGSEA. The CDR3 spells CSVLLDSPYSNQPQHF. CDR3 nucleotides: TGCAGCGTTCTTCTGGACAGCCCCTATAGCAATCAGCCCCAGCATTTT.

This clone was picked up a small number of times. This sequence joins TRBV9 and TRBJ2-3; possibly TRBD2 for D (6 bases). Trimming removed 0 bases at V and 3 bases at J, with 14 bases between. CDR3 length: 16 residues. The germline V gene encodes CDR1 SGDLS and CDR2 YYNGEE. DNA of the CDR3: TGTGCCAGCAGCGTAGGACTAGACTTAAGAACAGATACGCAGTATTTT. Its translation: CASSVGLDLRTDTQYF.

This clone appeared once. The chain employs TRBV5-4 and TRBJ2-6; no clear D. Germline loops: CDR1 SGHNT, CDR2 YYREEE (reference sequence). The germline V and J ends were trimmed by 0 bases and 2 bases, with 9 bases remaining between them. This CDR3 spans 16 amino acids. The CDR3 here is CASSLALVPGANVLTF. In DNA form, the CDR3 reads TGTGCCAGCAGCTTGGCCCTAGTGCCTGGGGCCAACGTCCTGACTTTC.

The rearrangement links TRBV30 to TRBJ2-1, with 13 bases matching TRBD2. CDR3 length equals 16 residues. Per germline, CDR1 GTSNPN and CDR2 SVGIG (reference sequence). Germline trimming cut 0 bases from V and 8 bases from J; bases unmatched to any gene: 7. CDR3 bases: TGTGCCTGGAGTGTAGGAACTAGCGGGAGGGGGGATGAGCAGTTCTTC. Translating gives CAWSVGTSGRGDEQFF. The full variable domain, its missing parts supplied by reference TRBV30 and TRBJ2-1, is SQTIHQWPATLVQPVGSPLSLECTVEGTSNPNLYWYRQAAGRGLQLLFYSVGIGQISSEVPQNLSASRPQDRQFILSSKKLLLSDSGFYLCAWSVGTSGRGDEQFFGPGTRLTVL.

This clone was observed a handful of times. The chain is built from TRBV6-1 and TRBJ2-5, with TRBD2 matching 11 bases. Germline CDR1 MNHNS, CDR2 SASEGT. The CDR3 contains 18 residues. Trimming cost V 2 bases and J 1 base; bases outside gene matches: 9. Here the CDR3 reads CASSEPAGLAGLQETQYF. CDR3 nucleotides: TGTGCCAGCAGTGAACCAGCCGGACTAGCGGGCCTCCAAGAGACCCAGTACTTC.

This chain connects TRBV27 to TRBJ1-5, with 7 bases lining up with TRBD1. Germline values: CDR1 MNHEY, CDR2 SMNVEV (reference sequence). Losses at the gene ends were 6 bases for V and 5 bases for J; bases not matched to a gene: 4. The CDR3 loop spans 13 amino acids. In DNA form, the CDR3 reads TGTGCCAGCAGCGAACAGGGGTATCAGCCCCAGCATTTT. This encodes CASSEQGYQPQHF.

The CDR3 is CTRTWDTVYEQYF. DNA for the CDR3: TGCACCAGGACCTGGGACACGGTGTACGAGCAGTACTTC. The V call is TRBV1, the J call TRBJ2-7; the listed D gene, TRBD1, was not tested against the DNA. TRBV1 counts as a pseudogene. This CDR3 region has 13 residues.